The 8 T cell receptor beta chains in this list originate from one sample, sequenced in a study of technical replicates of blood from a handful of donors (dated 2017 in TCRdb). Libraries were constructed by the immunoSEQ multiplex PCR assay. TCRdb carries this immuneACCESS record with in-frame sequences only. Its versions omit some clonotypes, under half of them owing to an unresolved V gene in the studies checked, with the rest unexplained. The sample table holds 60,000 to 70,000 clones, of which roughly 98% were seen once. Over 0.15% of the sample goes to the ten largest clones. The sequencing sample was made of T cells isolated from PBMCs. The receptors shown here come from a human donor in good health.

CDR3 sequence (DNA): TGTGCCAGCAGCCGGGACACTCGCGGCTACACCTTC. This codes for CASSRDTRGYTF. V usage is TRBV6-5 and J usage is TRBJ1-2, with a possible D match to TRBD1 (6 bases). V was shortened by 6 bases and J by 8 bases, with 13 bases between the two germline ends. This CDR3 has 12 residues. Germline assignment: CDR1 MNHEY and CDR2 SVGAGI.

The V and J genes are TRBV6-5 and TRBJ2-7; D unclear. The CDR3 has 11 amino acids. Germline CDR1 MNHEY, CDR2 SVGAGI. Trimming removed 2 bases from V and 5 bases from J, with 4 bases in between. The DNA of the CDR3 is TGTGCCAGCAGTTACGCGGACGAGCAGTACTTC. Its protein product is CASSYADEQYF.

The chain is built from TRBV5-1 and TRBJ1-2; D is ambiguous. With 0 bases removed from V and 2 bases from J, the gap between germline ends came to 8 bases. Per the germline V gene, CDR1 is SGHRS and CDR2 is YFSETQ. CDR3 length equals 14 residues. The CDR3 sequence is CASSLDSPNYGYTF. In DNA, the CDR3 is TGCGCCAGCAGCTTGGACAGCCCGAACTATGGCTACACCTTC.

The chain is built from TRBV11-2 and TRBJ2-1; 13 nucleotides line up with TRBD2. The germline CDR1 and CDR2 sequences are SGHAT and FQNNGV. With V trimmed by 1 base and J by 9 bases, 9 bases remained unmatched. The CDR3 contains 17 residues. CDR3 coding DNA: TGTGCCAGCAGCTTAGTTGGGACTAGCGGGGTTTTGCGTGAGCAGTTCTTC. Its protein is CASSLVGTSGVLREQFF.

The chain carries TRBV6-5 and TRBJ2-1; 8 nucleotides align to TRBD1. V lost 0 bases, J lost 8 bases, and 6 bases stayed unmatched. CDR1 MNHEY and CDR2 SVGAGI come from the germline V gene. The CDR3 length is 15 residues. CDR3 DNA sequence: TGTGCCAGCAGTTACTCGACAGGGGCGGGACATGAGCAGTTCTTC. Protein: CASSYSTGAGHEQFF.

The chain employs TRBV27 and TRBJ1-1; 9 nucleotides line up with TRBD1. The CDR3 spans 16 residues. Per germline, CDR1 MNHEY and CDR2 SMNVEV (reference sequence). V dropped 3 bases and J dropped 1; count of bases not matched to a gene: 6. The CDR3 here is CASSLVGQGPNTEAFF. CDR3 bases: TGTGCCAGCAGTTTGGTGGGACAGGGACCGAACACTGAAGCTTTCTTT.

The chain couples TRBV5-1 to TRBJ1-1; 8 bases fit TRBD1. With 0 bases clipped from V and 6 bases from J, the junction kept 13 bases outside the gene matches. CDR3 length equals 17 residues. Germline CDR1 reads SGHRS; CDR2 reads YFSETQ. The CDR3: CASSLGPGQGGFAEAFF. CDR3 bases: TGCGCCAGCAGCTTGGGTCCTGGACAGGGAGGATTCGCTGAAGCTTTCTTT.

The chain links TRBV6-5 to TRBJ2-4; maybe TRBD1 (6 bases). The CDR3 extends over 13 amino acids. The V end lost 5 bases, the J end lost 9 bases, and 14 bases lay between the germline ends. CDR1 is MNHEY, CDR2 SVGAGI, per germline. The CDR3: CASSQQGNSIQYF. CDR3 DNA: TGTGCCAGCAGTCAGCAGGGGAATAGCATTCAGTACTTC.